Shown below are 22 T cell receptor beta chains from a single sample sequenced in a study of blood T cell repertoires in COVID-19. The repertoire was sequenced with immunoSEQ multiplex PCR; TCRdb's copy has only in-frame clones and lacks some. The sample holds 85,000 to 100,000 clones; 86% are singletons and the top ten take 10% to 15%. The specimen was peripheral blood. Receptors were obtained from a woman in her sixties in a cohort sampled during active or convalescent COVID-19.

This clone was counted at least ten times. This rearrangement joins TRBV6-2 or TRBV6-3 to TRBJ1-5, with TRBD1 matching 8 bases. Germline assignment: CDR1 MNHEY and CDR2 SVGEGT. The CDR3 totals 19 residues. V shed 2 bases and J 3 bases; nucleotides not matched to a gene: 15. In nucleotides, the CDR3 is TGTGCCAGCAGTTACGGGGTTGTTGAGGGACAGGCGTACAATCAGCCCCAGCATTTT. Protein sequence: CASSYGVVEGQAYNQPQHF.

This chain joins TRBV4-1 and TRBJ2-5, with 11 bases matching TRBD2. J was trimmed by 1 base and V by 9 bases; bases with no gene match: 7. CDR1 and CDR2 from the germline V gene are MGHRA and YSYEKL. This CDR3 is 15 amino acids long. The CDR3 spells CASRGTSGFQETQYF. For the CDR3, the DNA is TGCGCCAGTAGGGGGACTAGCGGATTCCAAGAGACCCAGTACTTC.

The chain is built from TRBV5-1 and TRBJ1-1; 10 nucleotides match TRBD1. V dropped 4 bases and J dropped 9; count of bases not matched to a gene: 3. The CDR3 extends over 12 amino acids. In germline, CDR1 is SGHRS, CDR2 YFSETQ. The CDR3 nucleotides are TGCGCCAGCAGCCCAGACAGGGGGCAAGCTTTCTTT. This translates into CASSPDRGQAFF.

This chain connects TRBV19 to TRBJ1-5, with 8 bases lining up with TRBD1. V dropped 5 bases and J dropped 6; count of bases not matched to a gene: 15. The germline CDR1 and CDR2 sequences are LNHDA and SQIVND (reference sequence). CDR3 length: 17 residues. CDR3 region: CASSPGQGLLGGQPQHF. CDR3 sequence (DNA): TGTGCCAGTAGTCCCGGACAGGGCCTCCTGGGGGGTCAGCCCCAGCATTTT.

The chain has TRBV10-3 and TRBJ2-2; 10 bases match TRBD1. V lost 6 bases, J lost 1 base, and 5 bases stayed unmatched. The CDR3 consists of 16 residues. CDR1 ENHRY and CDR2 SYGVKD come from the germline V gene. The CDR3: CAISRTGGVNTGELFF. The CDR3 DNA reads as TGTGCCATCAGCCGGACAGGGGGGGTGAACACCGGGGAGCTGTTTTTT.

The chain links TRBV7-2 to TRBJ2-3; 9 positions match TRBD1. The CDR3 loop spans 16 amino acids. In germline, CDR1 is SGHTA, CDR2 FQGNSA. V shed 4 bases, J shed 3 bases, and the junction held 8 bases outside the gene matches. CDR3 sequence reads: CASSSQPGTGTDTQYF. The CDR3, as DNA: TGTGCCAGCAGCTCCCAGCCCGGGACAGGGACAGATACGCAGTATTTT.

This clone was picked up one time. The J gene is TRBJ2-3, the V gene TRBV2, with a weak D call TRBD1 (5 bases). The CDR3 is made up of 13 amino acids. Germline loops: CDR1 SNHLY, CDR2 FYNNEI. Trimming removed 6 bases from V and 4 bases from J, with 11 bases in between. In DNA, the CDR3 is TGTGCCAGCAGCGAGTGGGGCCCAGATACGCAGTATTTT. Its protein product is CASSEWGPDTQYF.

CDR3: CASSVAGTRYNEQFF. CDR3 in DNA: TGCGCCAGCAGCGTCGCCGGGACTAGGTACAATGAGCAGTTCTTC. J is TRBJ2-1 and V is TRBV5-1; 8 bases are shared with TRBD2. There are 15 residues in the CDR3. In germline, CDR1 is SGHRS, CDR2 YFSETQ. V was pared by 4 bases and J by 4 bases, with 7 bases of the junction left unmatched. Filled out from reference TRBV5-1 and TRBJ2-1, the complete variable domain reads KAGVTQTPRYLIKTRGQQVTLSCSPISGHRSVSWYQQTPGQGLQFLFEYFSETQRNKGNFPGRFSGRQFSNSRSEMNVSTLELGDSALYLCASSVAGTRYNEQFFGPGTRLTVL.

The chain is built from TRBV4-1 and TRBJ2-2; 12 bases match TRBD2. With V trimmed by 6 bases and J by 6 bases, 5 bases remained unmatched. This CDR3 has 15 residues. The V gene's germline CDR1 is MGHRA and CDR2 YSYEKL. CDR3 residues: CASRASGGAPGELFF. CDR3 DNA sequence: TGCGCCAGCAGGGCTAGCGGGGGGGCCCCCGGGGAGCTGTTTTTT.

The chain links TRBV18 to TRBJ1-4; D not resolved. Deletions cut 4 bases from V and 12 bases from J, with 15 bases between. This CDR3 is built from 13 residues. The germline V gene has CDR1 KGHSH and CDR2 LQKENI. The CDR3 sequence is CASSLQTENQLFF. DNA for the CDR3: TGTGCCAGCTCACTACAAACAGAGAATCAACTGTTTTTT.

This rearrangement joins TRBV19 to TRBJ1-2; 8 positions agree with TRBD1. The CDR3 contains 16 residues. CDR1 LNHDA and CDR2 SQIVND come from the germline V gene (reference sequence). Trimming removed 6 bases from V and 3 bases from J; junction bases left unmatched: 12. CDR3 residues: CASRFSPGQEDYGYTF. In DNA, the CDR3 is TGTGCCAGTAGGTTTTCTCCGGGACAGGAGGACTATGGCTACACCTTC.

The chain employs TRBV5-6 and TRBJ2-3; the match to TRBD2 covers 7 bases. V shed 7 bases and J 0 bases; nucleotides not matched to a gene: 8. The CDR3 runs 15 residues. CDR1 SGHDT and CDR2 YYEEEE come from the germline V gene. The CDR3 loop reads CASRPLAVSTDTQYF. Here the CDR3 DNA reads TGTGCCAGCCGCCCCCTAGCGGTGAGCACAGATACGCAGTATTTT.

The chain joins TRBV5-1 to TRBJ1-3; tentative D call: TRBD1 (6 bases). V was trimmed by 6 bases and J by 8 bases, leaving 18 bases between them. The CDR3 is 14 amino acids. CDR1 SGHRS and CDR2 YFSETQ come from the germline V gene. The DNA of the CDR3 is TGCGCCAGCACCTCGACTGGGGGCGAGGACACCATATATTTT. Translation: CASTSTGGEDTIYF.

The chain combines TRBV14 with TRBJ1-6; perhaps TRBD1 as D (5 bases). V lost 0 bases and J lost 9, with 9 bases in between. The germline V gene encodes CDR1 SGHDN and CDR2 FVKESK. The CDR3 is 14 residues long. CDR3 sequence: CASSQDTRASPLHF. In DNA, the CDR3 is TGTGCCAGCAGCCAAGATACCAGGGCTTCACCCCTCCACTTT.

The rearrangement joins TRBV7-5 to TRBJ2-1; the table's D call, TRBD2, was not checked against the DNA. TRBV7-5 is a pseudogene segment. The length of the CDR3 is 16 residues. As DNA, the CDR3 is TGTGCCAGAAGCCTAGACCGCCTAGCGGAGGAAAATGAGCAGTTCTTC. Residues: CARSLDRLAEENEQFF.

The V gene is TRBV6-4, the J gene TRBJ1-5; D not certain. Germline lookup yields CDR1 MRHNA and CDR2 SNTAGT. V was trimmed by 6 bases and J by 4 bases, leaving 10 bases between them. This CDR3 region has 13 residues. DNA for the CDR3: TGTGCCAGCAGCCGAGAGGAAAATCAGCCCCAGCATTTT. Its translation is CASSREENQPQHF.

The V call is TRBV6-1, the J call TRBJ1-5; D not resolved. There are 15 residues in the CDR3. Trimming shortened V by 2 bases and J by 7 bases, and 15 bases separated the two germline ends. In germline, CDR1 is MNHNS, CDR2 SASEGT. The CDR3 protein is CASSERAGVYQPQHF. The CDR3 nucleotides read TGTGCCAGCAGTGAAAGGGCGGGAGTTTACCAGCCCCAGCATTTT.

The chain employs TRBV5-1 and TRBJ2-2, with a possible D match to TRBD2 (6 bases). CDR1 and CDR2 from the germline V gene are SGHRS and YFSETQ. Trimming took off 4 bases at V and 7 bases at J, with 14 bases between the two ends. This CDR3 contains 14 residues. The CDR3 sequence is CASSPPGRNGELFF. The CDR3 DNA reads as TGCGCCAGCAGCCCTCCCGGGAGAAACGGGGAGCTGTTTTTT. Full variable domain (missing parts from reference TRBV5-1 and TRBJ2-2): KAGVTQTPRYLIKTRGQQVTLSCSPISGHRSVSWYQQTPGQGLQFLFEYFSETQRNKGNFPGRFSGRQFSNSRSEMNVSTLELGDSALYLCASSPPGRNGELFFGEGSRLTVL.

The V call is TRBV7-3, the J call TRBJ2-3; TRBD1 might be the D (6 bases). CDR3 length equals 14 residues. V was shortened by 4 bases and J by 6 bases, with 14 bases between the two germline ends. Germline CDR1 and CDR2: SGHTA and FQGTGA. CDR3 sequence reads: CASSSGIGGDTQYF. CDR3 coding DNA: TGTGCCAGCAGCTCCGGGATTGGGGGCGATACGCAGTATTTT.

This chain links TRBV3-1 (or the pseudogene TRBV3-2) with TRBJ2-5; possible D gene TRBD1, 6 bases. V was cut by 5 bases and J by 6 bases, with 19 bases left in between. Germline CDR1 and CDR2: LGHDT and YNNKEL (reference sequence). The CDR3 runs 15 residues. This CDR3 reads CASSAAGQRGQTQYF. The DNA of the CDR3 is TGTGCCAGCAGCGCGGCCGGACAGAGGGGTCAGACCCAGTACTTC.

The chain couples TRBV6-5 to TRBJ1-2; 7 nucleotides line up with TRBD1. Germline V gives CDR1 MNHEY, CDR2 SVGAGI. The CDR3 has 13 residues. V was pared by 5 bases and J by 3 bases, with 3 bases of the junction left unmatched. The DNA of the CDR3 is TGTGCCAGCAGTCCCGGGACAGACTATGGCTACACCTTC. Its protein is CASSPGTDYGYTF.

The chain has TRBV5-1 and TRBJ2-1; D perhaps matches TRBD2 (6 bases). Germline V CDR1 and CDR2: SGHRS, YFSETQ. The CDR3 consists of 16 residues. Deletions cut 4 bases from V and 8 bases from J, with 22 bases between. The CDR3 DNA sequence: TGCGCCAGCAGCCGAGGACCCCCCGGGAGTGACTATGAGCAGTTCTTC. Encoded protein: CASSRGPPGSDYEQFF. The whole variable domain, filled in from reference TRBV5-1 and TRBJ2-1, reads KAGVTQTPRYLIKTRGQQVTLSCSPISGHRSVSWYQQTPGQGLQFLFEYFSETQRNKGNFPGRFSGRQFSNSRSEMNVSTLELGDSALYLCASSRGPPGSDYEQFFGPGTRLTVL.